These T cell receptor beta chains were read from a single sample in a study of beta chain features in type 1 diabetes. The table came from immunoSEQ multiplex PCR; TCRdb's copy has only in-frame clones and leaves some out. The sample holds 550,000 to 850,000 clones, 13% seen once. Sequencing was performed on naive CD4+ T cells from blood. These receptors came from a man aged 18-30 years with type 1 diabetes. The CDR3 runs from the conserved cysteine through the conserved F or W. Each record gives: clone size, V gene, D gene, J gene, CDR3 protein, CDR3 DNA. D genes are given only for firm matches. Size tells how often a clone was seen (once, few, many) or the class of an expanded clone, and some rows leave it out.

>-|TRBV7-6|-|TRBJ2-1
CASSLAAWSGGSSYNEQFF
TGTGCCAGCAGCTTAGCGGCTTGGTCCGGGGGAAGCTCCTACAATGAGCAGTTCTTC
>-|TRBV6-1|-|TRBJ2-3
CASSDRVGTDTQYF
TGTGCCAGCAGTGACAGGGTCGGGACAGATACGCAGTATTTT
>few|TRBV5-4|-|TRBJ2-2
CASRNGLATGELFF
TGTGCCAGCAGGAATGGTCTGGCCACCGGGGAGCTGTTTTTT
>few|TRBV19|-|TRBJ2-3
CASSPWVTEGGDTQYF
TGTGCCAGTTCCCCCTGGGTGACAGAGGGGGGAGATACGCAGTATTTT
>few|TRBV29-1|-|TRBJ1-2
CSVNPARPYGYTF
TGCAGCGTTAACCCGGCGCGCCCCTATGGCTACACCTTC
>few|TRBV29-1|-|TRBJ1-2
CSVEGRGVDGYTF
TGCAGCGTTGAAGGGAGAGGGGTAGATGGCTACACCTTC
>few|TRBV30|-|TRBJ1-1
CAWSSTGHTEAFF
TGTGCCTGGAGTTCAACAGGGCACACTGAAGCTTTCTTT
>-|TRBV6-5|-|TRBJ2-7
CASSYSTFTGYEQYF
TGTGCCAGCAGTTACTCCACCTTTACAGGATACGAGCAGTACTTC
>few|TRBV20-1|-|TRBJ2-7
CSASESYEQYF
TGCAGTGCTAGTGAGAGCTACGAGCAGTACTTC
>few|TRBV30|-|TRBJ1-2
CAWSGPDRLVYGYTF
TGTGCCTGGAGTGGTCCCGACAGGCTCGTCTATGGCTACACCTTC
>-|TRBV18|-|TRBJ2-7
CASSPQDTTYEQYF
TGTGCCAGCTCACCACAGGACACCACCTACGAGCAGTACTTC
>-|TRBV30|-|TRBJ2-3
CAWSLGLETSDTQYF
TGTGCCTGGAGTTTAGGCCTCGAGACTTCAGATACGCAGTATTTT
>-|TRBV28|TRBD1|TRBJ1-6
CASSSVNRGPDSPLHF
TGTGCCAGCAGCTCAGTAAACAGGGGTCCGGATTCACCCCTCCACTTT
>-|TRBV5-1|-|TRBJ2-5
CASSETVYQETQYF
TGCGCCAGCAGCGAGACAGTGTACCAAGAGACCCAGTACTTC
>-|TRBV28|-|TRBJ2-3
CASSSHKGLADTQYF
TGTGCCAGCAGTTCCCACAAGGGGCTTGCAGATACGCAGTATTTT